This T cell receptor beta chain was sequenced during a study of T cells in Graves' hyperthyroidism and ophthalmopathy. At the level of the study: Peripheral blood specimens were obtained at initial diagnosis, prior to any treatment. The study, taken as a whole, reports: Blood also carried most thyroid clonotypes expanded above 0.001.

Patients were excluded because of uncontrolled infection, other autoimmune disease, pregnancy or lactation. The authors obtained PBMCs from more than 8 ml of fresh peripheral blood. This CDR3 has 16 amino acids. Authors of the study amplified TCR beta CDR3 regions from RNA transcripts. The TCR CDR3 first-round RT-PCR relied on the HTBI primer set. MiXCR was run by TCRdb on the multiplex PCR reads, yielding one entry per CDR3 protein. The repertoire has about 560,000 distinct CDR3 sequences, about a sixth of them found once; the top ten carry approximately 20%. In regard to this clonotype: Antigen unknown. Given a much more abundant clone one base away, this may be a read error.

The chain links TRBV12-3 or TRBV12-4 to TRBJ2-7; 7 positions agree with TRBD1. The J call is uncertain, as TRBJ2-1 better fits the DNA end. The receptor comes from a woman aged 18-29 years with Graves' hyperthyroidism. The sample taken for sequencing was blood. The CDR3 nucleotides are TGTGCCAGCAGTTTAGGTAACAGGGGAAGCTCCTACGAGCAGTTCTTC. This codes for CASSLGNRGSSYEQFF.